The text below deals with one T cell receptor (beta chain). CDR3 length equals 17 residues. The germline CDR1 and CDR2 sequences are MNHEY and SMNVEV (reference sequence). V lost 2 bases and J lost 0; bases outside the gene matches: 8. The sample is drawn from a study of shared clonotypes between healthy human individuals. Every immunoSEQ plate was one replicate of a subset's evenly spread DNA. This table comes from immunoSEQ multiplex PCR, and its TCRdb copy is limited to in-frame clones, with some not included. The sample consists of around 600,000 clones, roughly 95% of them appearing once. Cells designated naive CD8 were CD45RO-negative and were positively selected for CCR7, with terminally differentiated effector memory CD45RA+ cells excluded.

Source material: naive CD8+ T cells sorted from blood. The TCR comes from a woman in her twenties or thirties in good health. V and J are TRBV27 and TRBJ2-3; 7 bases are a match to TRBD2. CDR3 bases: TGTGCCAGCAGTTTACGCTGGCTAGCGGAGAGCACAGATACGCAGTATTTT. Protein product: CASSLRWLAESTDTQYF.